The present entry profiles one TCR beta chain with its context. Its antigen is as yet unknown. Using immunoSEQ multiplex PCR, the repertoire was profiled, and TCRdb retains in-frame clones only, with some absent. Altogether roughly 56,000 clones are present, about three quarters being singletons, with the ten largest covering 40% to 45%. The sample belongs to a study of cytotoxic CD8 clonotypes in ibrutinib-treated CLL. Looking at the study overall: Overall, some 25 responses were partial and 2 complete; following median about 69 months, around 15 patients stayed remitted and roughly twelve progressed. After a median roughly a year on treatment (6 to 36), response samples were drawn.

Study-wide results and caveats: On treatment, the uncommon public clonotypes contracted or remained stable. Baseline values of clonality outstripped age-matched healthy donors and followed circulating CD8+ T-cell counts.

The CDR3 length is 12 residues. Trimming pared 0 bases from V and 2 bases from J, leaving 2 bases between. In germline, CDR1 is SGHRS, CDR2 YFSETQ. This clonotype was sampled from a human donor with chronic lymphocytic leukemia. The gene calls are TRBV5-1 and TRBJ2-5; the D is unclear. The sample here was PBMCs, taken after 12 months of ibrutinib treatment. CDR3 sequence: CASSLDQETQYF. The CDR3 DNA is TGCGCCAGCAGCTTGGATCAAGAGACCCAGTACTTC.